These T cell receptor beta chains were read from a single sample in a study of early T cells in non-severe SARS-CoV-2 infection. In TCRdb, the 5' RACE reads were re-called with MiXCR into one record per CDR3 protein. The table lists some 89,000 distinct CDR3 sequences, about 10% of them singletons. The source was whole blood, collected at baseline. These receptors all come from an adult who was a healthcare worker with PCR-confirmed SARS-CoV-2 infection or an uninfected control (not recorded which). CDR3s include the opening cysteine and the closing phenylalanine or tryptophan. Fields, in order: clone size, D gene, V gene, J gene, CDR3 DNA, CDR3 protein. D genes are given only for firm matches. The size entry is marked missing in some rows and otherwise reads once, few, many or a size class.

few	NA	TRBV18	TRBJ1-4	TGTGCCAGCTCACTCCAGAGGGAGCCCGATGAAAAACTGTTTTTT	CASSLQREPDEKLFF
many	TRBD2	TRBV5-1	TRBJ2-3	TGCGCCAGCAGCCCCACTAGCGGGGGGCCCACAGATACGCAGTATTTT	CASSPTSGGPTDTQYF
NA	TRBD2	TRBV20-1	TRBJ2-3	TGCAGCTCTCCCAAAGCGGGAGGGAGCACAGATACGCAGTATTTT	CSSPKAGGSTDTQYF
few	NA	TRBV6-5	TRBJ2-5	TGTGCCAGCAGTTACTCCATGGGAAGGGAGACCCAGTACTTC	CASSYSMGRETQYF
NA	TRBD1	TRBV3-1	TRBJ2-7	TGTGCCAGCAGCTTCGGACAGGGGTGGAACGAGCAGTACTTC	CASSFGQGWNEQYF
many	NA	TRBV6-1	TRBJ2-3	TGTGCCAGCACCCCGGTCCGGTCTAGCACAGATACGCAGTATTTT	CASTPVRSSTDTQYF
few	TRBD1	TRBV9	TRBJ2-1	TGTGCCAGCAGCGTAGGGGACAGGGGTGGCTACAATGAGCAGTTCTTC	CASSVGDRGGYNEQFF
NA	NA	TRBV7-9	TRBJ2-3	TGTGCCACCGCCGACAGCAGCACAGATACGCAGTATTTT	CATADSSTDTQYF
few	NA	TRBV30	TRBJ2-1	TGTGCCTGGGGACAGTCCTACAATGAGCAGTTCTTC	CAWGQSYNEQFF
few	NA	TRBV12-3/TRBV12-4	TRBJ2-2	TGTGCCAGCAGTCCACTCGGGGGCACCGGGGAGCTGTTTTTT	CASSPLGGTGELFF
NA	TRBD2	TRBV19	TRBJ2-5	TGTGCCAGTAGTACCAGGACTAGCTTAGAGACCCAGTACTTC	CASSTRTSLETQYF
few	TRBD2	TRBV20-1	TRBJ2-3	TGCAGTGCTAGCTGGGCGGGAGGGGCAGATACGCAGTATTTT	CSASWAGGADTQYF
many	NA	TRBV11-2	TRBJ2-7	TGTGCCAGCAGCCCAAGGACGGGCTACGAGCAGTACTTC	CASSPRTGYEQYF
many	NA	TRBV27	TRBJ2-1	TGTGCCAGCAGTTTCCGCGGGACCTTATGGGGTGAGCAGTTCTTC	CASSFRGTLWGEQFF
NA	NA	TRBV20-1	TRBJ2-1	TGCAGTGCTAGAAGCCCAGGGCGGTCGTACAATGAGCAGTTCTTC	CSARSPGRSYNEQFF
NA	NA	TRBV7-9	TRBJ1-2	TGTGCCAGCAGCTTACAGGAATTCTATGGCTACACCTTC	CASSLQEFYGYTF
NA	NA	TRBV21-1	TRBJ1-2	TGTGCCAGCAGCAAAGCGCTGGGACAGGGGGGCTATGGCTACACCTTC	CASSKALGQGGYGYTF
NA	NA	TRBV5-4	TRBJ2-3	TGTGCCAGCAGCGGGGGATTATGGGGCACAGATACGCAGTATTTT	CASSGGLWGTDTQYF
many	TRBD2	TRBV20-1	TRBJ2-3	TGCAGTGCTGCAACCCCTAGCGGGGGGATCACAGATACGCAGTATTTT	CSAATPSGGITDTQYF
many	NA	TRBV11-2	TRBJ1-4	TGTGCCAGCAGCTTACATGGGGTTGAGGGCGCGATTTTT	CASSLHGVEGAIF
many	NA	TRBV29-1	TRBJ1-1	TGCAGCGTTCATCAGGGTAACACTGAAGCTTTCTTT	CSVHQGNTEAFF
many	NA	TRBV5-1	TRBJ2-7	TGCGCCAGCAGCTTGGCATCCGGTTTGCACTACGAGCAGTACTTC	CASSLASGLHYEQYF
NA	NA	TRBV7-2	TRBJ2-2	TGTGCCAGCAGCCTCACTACCCAAGGGGCCACCGGGGAGCTGTTTTTT	CASSLTTQGATGELFF
NA	TRBD2	TRBV14	TRBJ2-1	TGTGCCAGCAGCCCCGGGACTAGCGTGTACTACAATGAGCAGTTCTTC	CASSPGTSVYYNEQFF
many	NA	TRBV7-2	TRBJ2-1	TGTGCCAGCAGCTTAGTCGGGGACTCCTACAATGAGCAGTTCTTC	CASSLVGDSYNEQFF
many	TRBD1	TRBV2	TRBJ1-6	TGTGCCAGCAGTGAAAGACAGGGGAATTCACCCCTCCACTTT	CASSERQGNSPLHF
NA	TRBD1	TRBV5-1	TRBJ1-2	TGCGCCAGCAGCGCAAGACAGGGGCGCGATAGGGGCTACACCTTC	CASSARQGRDRGYTF
NA	NA	TRBV6-5	TRBJ1-3	TGTGCCAGCAGTACCCAGTGGGACGGAAACACCATATATTTT	CASSTQWDGNTIYF
many	NA	TRBV29-1	TRBJ2-3	TGCAGCTCCCTTAGCACAGATACGCAGTATTTT	CSSLSTDTQYF